This T cell receptor beta chain was captured by sequencing in a study of OX40 agonist ivuxolimab in advanced cancers. V was shortened by 4 bases and J by 1 base, with 16 bases between the two germline ends. Germline assignment: CDR1 MNHNS and CDR2 SASEGT. The CDR3 has 16 residues. Enrollment shut out patients with autoimmune disease history or systemic immunosuppression. Sequencing used immunoSEQ multiplex PCR; TCRdb keeps in-frame clones, though not all of them. The sample shows 13,000 or so clones, 80% to 85% of them seen only once. Overall study results and limits: Not determined was the antigen specificity of the expanded peripheral T cells.

As regards this clone: The antigen is undetermined.

The genes are TRBV6-1 and TRBJ2-5; D is ambiguous. The sequence was collected from an adult with an advanced solid tumor such as melanoma, head and neck, liver or kidney cancer. Specimen: CD4+ or CD8+ T cells sorted from blood, collected in a trial of the OX40 agonist ivuxolimab. The CDR3 coding sequence is TGTGCCAGCAGTGTGGACCGCTCTAATACCCAAGAGACCCAGTACTTC. This encodes CASSVDRSNTQETQYF.